This T cell receptor beta chain was documented in a study of cytomegalovirus exposure and HLA in healthy donors. Germline assignment: CDR1 SGDLS and CDR2 YYNGEE. V lost 0 bases, J lost 2 bases, and 19 bases lay in between. This CDR3 comprises 18 residues. Study-level results: Later analysis showed most CMV-associated TCR beta chains appearing HLA-restricted. An analysis was carried out at a later point. It showed that HLA-associated TCR beta chains were more clonally expanded than equally common non-associated chains. No immune exposure information besides CMV serostatus was available.

On this clone: Its target is unknown.

PCR amplification relied on 60 Vbeta primers (plus 13 Jbeta primers). Libraries were prepared by immunoSEQ multiplex PCR; TCRdb keeps only in-frame clonotypes and omits some of them. The sample consists of around 110,000 clones, roughly 70% of them appearing once. This chain links TRBV9 with TRBJ2-3, with a weak D call TRBD2 (5 bases). This TCR was recovered from a male donor in good health and CMV-seropositive. The sample consisted of PBMCs. The CDR3 nucleotides read TGTGCCAGCAGCGTAGTTTCTCGCGGGCTAGCCGACACAGATACGCAGTATTTT. Translating it yields CASSVVSRGLADTDTQYF.